This T cell receptor beta chain was sequenced during a study of cytomegalovirus exposure and HLA in healthy donors. Whole-study context: Per a later analysis, the approximately 690 first-cohort and about 120 validation repertoires shared one platform. Notes on the study in general: The study labeled 170 or so TCR beta chains cytomegalovirus-associated. A few chains tied to CMV proved CMV antigen-specific in vitro.

Trimming shortened V by 3 bases and J by 4 bases, and 16 bases separated the two germline ends. CDR3 size: 16 residues. Germline V gene sequence: CDR1 KGHSH, CDR2 LQKENI. The study drew the donors from its approximately 120-subject validation cohort, separate from the approximately 700-subject first cohort. Assay used: immunoSEQ multiplex PCR; TCRdb lists only in-frame clones, some missing. The sample lists some 230,000 clones; 85% to 95% were seen once. To note about this clone: Its cognate antigen is unknown.

The chain combines TRBV18 with TRBJ1-5; D remains ambiguous. The sequenced material came from PBMCs. This TCR came from a woman in her late teens or twenties in good health and CMV-seronegative. This CDR3 is CASSPREGIKNQPQHF. In DNA form, the CDR3 reads TGTGCCAGCTCACCCAGAGAGGGAATTAAGAATCAGCCCCAGCATTTT.